Sequencing of this T cell receptor (beta chain) was carried out in a study of cytomegalovirus exposure and HLA in healthy donors. The ends were cut back, 3 bases at V and 1 base at J, with 10 bases in the middle. The CDR3 runs 15 residues. The germline gives CDR1 KGHSH, CDR2 LQKENI. Study-level points and caveats: The study put roughly 160 TCR beta chains on its list as cytomegalovirus-associated.

About this clone: Its antigen is unidentified.

Measured with immunoSEQ multiplex PCR; TCRdb has only the in-frame clones, and not every one. This repertoire shows 55,000 to 75,000 clones, about 96% found once; its top ten account for more than 0.9%. Sequencing input: PBMCs. This receptor was identified in a woman aged 18-35 years in good health and CMV-seronegative. The J gene is TRBJ1-5, the V gene TRBV18, with D possibly being TRBD1 (5 bases). CDR3 in DNA: TGTGCCAGCTCACCCCCGACAGCCAGCAATCAGCCCCAGCATTTT. The encoded protein is CASSPPTASNQPQHF.